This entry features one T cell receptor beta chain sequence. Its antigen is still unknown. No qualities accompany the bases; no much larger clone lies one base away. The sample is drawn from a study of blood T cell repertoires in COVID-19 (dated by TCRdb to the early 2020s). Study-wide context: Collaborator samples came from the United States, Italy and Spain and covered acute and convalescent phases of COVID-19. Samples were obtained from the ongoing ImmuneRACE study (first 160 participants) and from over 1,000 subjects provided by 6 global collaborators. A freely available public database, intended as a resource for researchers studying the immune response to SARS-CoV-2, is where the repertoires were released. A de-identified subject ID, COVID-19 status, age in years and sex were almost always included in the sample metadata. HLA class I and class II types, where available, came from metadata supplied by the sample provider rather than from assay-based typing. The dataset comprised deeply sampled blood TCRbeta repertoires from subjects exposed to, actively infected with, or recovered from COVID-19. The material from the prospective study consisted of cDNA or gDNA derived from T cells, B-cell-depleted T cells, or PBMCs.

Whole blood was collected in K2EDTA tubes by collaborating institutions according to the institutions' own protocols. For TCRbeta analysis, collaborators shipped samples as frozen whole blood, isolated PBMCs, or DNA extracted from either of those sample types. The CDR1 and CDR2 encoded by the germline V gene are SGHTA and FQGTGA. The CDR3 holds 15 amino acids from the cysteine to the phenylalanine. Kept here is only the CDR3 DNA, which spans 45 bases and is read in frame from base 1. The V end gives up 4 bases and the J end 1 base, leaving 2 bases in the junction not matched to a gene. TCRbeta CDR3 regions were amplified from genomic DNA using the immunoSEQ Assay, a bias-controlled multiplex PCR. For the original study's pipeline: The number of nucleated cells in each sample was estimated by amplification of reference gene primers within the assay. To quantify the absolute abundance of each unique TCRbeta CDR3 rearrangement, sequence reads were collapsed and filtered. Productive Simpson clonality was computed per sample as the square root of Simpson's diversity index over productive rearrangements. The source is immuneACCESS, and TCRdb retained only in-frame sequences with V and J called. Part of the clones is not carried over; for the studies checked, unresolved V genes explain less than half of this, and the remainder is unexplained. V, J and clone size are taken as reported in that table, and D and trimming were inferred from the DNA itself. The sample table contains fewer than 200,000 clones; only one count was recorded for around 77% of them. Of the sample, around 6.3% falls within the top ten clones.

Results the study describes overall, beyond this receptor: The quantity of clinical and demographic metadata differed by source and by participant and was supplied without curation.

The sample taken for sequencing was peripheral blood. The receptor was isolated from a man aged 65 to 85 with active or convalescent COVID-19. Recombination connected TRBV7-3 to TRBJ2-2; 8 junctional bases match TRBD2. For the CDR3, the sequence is CASSSTSGNTGELFF. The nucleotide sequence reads TGTGCCAGCAGCTCAACTAGCGGGAACACCGGGGAGCTGTTTTTT.